Following are 8 T cell receptor beta chains from one sample sequenced in a study of T cell clones after liver transplantation. Libraries were prepared by immunoSEQ multiplex PCR; TCRdb keeps only in-frame clonotypes and omits some of them. The profile covers tens of thousands of clones, with about two thirds appearing a single time and about 15% taken by the ten largest. Specimen: CD4+ T cells from blood, collected before liver transplant. These receptor sequences come from a human donor who received a liver transplant.

In its sample, this clone was seen a few times. The chain has TRBV28 and TRBJ1-2, with D possibly TRBD1 on 5 matching bases. CDR3 length: 15 amino acids. Trimming took off 4 bases at V and 8 bases at J, with 20 bases between the two ends. Germline values: CDR1 MDHEN, CDR2 SYDVKM. CDR3 in amino acids: CASSWVQGKGTGYTF. CDR3 DNA sequence: TGTGCCAGCAGTTGGGTCCAGGGTAAGGGTACGGGCTACACCTTC.

The chain employs TRBV6-1 and TRBJ1-5; TRBD1 aligns across 9 bases. V lost 7 bases, J lost 5 bases, and 9 bases stayed unmatched. Germline CDR1 reads MNHNS; CDR2 reads SASEGT. The CDR3 loop spans 15 amino acids. In DNA, the CDR3 is TGTGCCAGCAAATCGGACAGGGGACGGGATCAGCCCCAGCATTTT. Amino acid sequence: CASKSDRGRDQPQHF.

V usage is TRBV5-1 and J usage is TRBJ1-2; 9 positions agree with TRBD1. Germline-derived CDR1 and CDR2 are SGHRS and YFSETQ. The length of the CDR3 is 14 residues. J gave up 8 bases and V 0 bases, and 5 bases lay outside the gene matches. CDR3 DNA: TGCGCCAGCAGCTTGGGCACAGGGGGCCGGGGCTACACCTTC. Protein product: CASSLGTGGRGYTF.

The chain joins TRBV4-2 to TRBJ2-7, with a weak D call TRBD1 (6 bases). Per germline, CDR1 LGHNA and CDR2 YNFKEQ. Between the trimmed V and J ends, which lost 0 bases and 0 bases, there was a span of 9 bases. The CDR3 totals 15 residues. The CDR3 loop is CASSQEADSSYEQYF. CDR3 nucleotides: TGTGCCAGCAGCCAAGAGGCGGACAGCTCCTACGAGCAGTACTTC.

The rearrangement joins TRBV15 to TRBJ2-1, with D possibly TRBD2 on 6 matching bases. The germline V gene has CDR1 LNHNV and CDR2 YYDKDF (reference sequence). The CDR3 extends over 17 amino acids. V shed 5 bases and J shed 12 bases, with 29 bases lying between them. CDR3: CATSSPHGLKDNERQFF. The DNA of the CDR3 is TGTGCCACCAGCTCTCCGCATGGACTAAAAGACAATGAGAGGCAGTTCTTC.

V usage is TRBV5-4 and J usage is TRBJ2-1; 10 nucleotides line up with TRBD2. Germline trimming cut 1 base from V and 4 bases from J; bases unmatched to any gene: 2. CDR1 and CDR2 (germline): SGHNT, YYREEE (reference sequence). This CDR3 spans 15 amino acids. The CDR3 DNA follows: TGTGCCAGCAGCTTGATAGCGGGGGGTTACAATGAGCAGTTCTTC. Protein sequence: CASSLIAGGYNEQFF.

The CDR3 coding sequence is TGTGCCAGCAGCTTCTCCGGGACAGGGGCCATTCAGTACTTC. Protein: CASSFSGTGAIQYF. V gene TRBV5-8 combines with J gene TRBJ2-4; 10 bases are shared with TRBD1. The CDR3 totals 14 residues. Germline CDR1 and CDR2: SGHTS and YDEGEE. With 2 bases clipped from V and 9 bases from J, the junction kept 5 bases outside the gene matches.

This clone was observed once. This chain uses TRBV28 with TRBJ1-5; D perhaps matches TRBD1 (6 bases). V was pared by 6 bases and J by 10 bases, with 13 bases between. Germline-derived CDR1 and CDR2 are MDHEN and SYDVKM. The CDR3 has 12 residues. The CDR3 DNA follows: TGTGCCAGCAGGGAAGGGGGGGGACCCCAGCATTTT. Encoded protein: CASREGGGPQHF.